Given below is one T cell receptor (beta chain) in context. Its antigen is not known. The patients, who ranged from 18 to 65 in age, presented with newly diagnosed hyperthyroidism lasting under 2 months. The study excluded patients with uncontrolled infection, other autoimmune disease, pregnancy or lactation. The CDR3 sequence is 17 residues long. V dropped 1 base and J dropped 4 bases, with 14 bases sitting between them. Germline CDR1 and CDR2: MGHDK and SYGVNS. These data belong to a study of T cells in Graves' hyperthyroidism and ophthalmopathy. General observations from the study: Stable hyperthyroidism was separated from ophthalmopathy by a model based on 13 V-J features.

Amplification yielded TCR beta CDR3 regions, with RNA transcripts as the source. The HTBI primer set was used in a first-round RT-PCR of the TCR CDR3. Using its own MiXCR run on the multiplex PCR reads, TCRdb lists one record per CDR3 protein. The data hold a few hundred thousand distinct CDR3 sequences, with 15% to 20% observed a single time. This clonotype was sampled from a man between 35 and 55 years old with Graves' hyperthyroidism. V usage is TRBV25-1 and J usage is TRBJ1-6, with no clear D. The sequenced material came from blood. The CDR3 sequence: CASSESKGTIYNSPLHF. The CDR3 nucleotides are TGTGCCAGCAGTGAATCGAAGGGCACCATTTATAATTCACCCCTCCACTTT.